This T cell receptor beta chain emerged from a study of cytomegalovirus exposure and HLA in healthy donors. Trimming left V 7 bases short and J 3 bases short, with 13 bases between. The CDR3 sequence is 12 residues long. The V gene's germline CDR1 is SQVTM and CDR2 ANQGSEA. Using immunoSEQ multiplex PCR, the repertoire was profiled, and TCRdb retains in-frame clones only, with some absent. The sample carries some 98,000 clones, roughly 87% recorded once. Findings of the study overall: There were some public TCRs occurring in many donors, but most TCR sequences were rare. As was reported, the classifier diagnosed cytomegalovirus status with high specificity and sensitivity.

A remark on this clone: The antigen is unknown.

The sample comprised PBMCs. The rearrangement uses TRBV29-1 and TRBJ2-7; D possibly corresponds to TRBD2 (6 bases). The clonotype originates from a man in his late teens or twenties in good health and CMV-seropositive. The CDR3: CSAGEVGYEQYF. DNA of the CDR3: TGCAGCGCCGGGGAGGTGGGCTACGAGCAGTACTTC.